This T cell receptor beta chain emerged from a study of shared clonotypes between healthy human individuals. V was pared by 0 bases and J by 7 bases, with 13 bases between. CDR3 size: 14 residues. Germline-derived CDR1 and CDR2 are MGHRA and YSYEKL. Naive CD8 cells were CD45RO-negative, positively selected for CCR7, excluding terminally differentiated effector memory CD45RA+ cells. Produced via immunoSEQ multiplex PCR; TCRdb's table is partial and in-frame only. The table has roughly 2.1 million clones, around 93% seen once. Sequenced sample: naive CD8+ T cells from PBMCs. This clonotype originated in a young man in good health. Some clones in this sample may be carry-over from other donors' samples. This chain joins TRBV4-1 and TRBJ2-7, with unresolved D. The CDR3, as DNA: TGCGCCAGCAGCCAAGAGAAAGAAGGCGGAGAGCAGTACTTC. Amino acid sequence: CASSQEKEGGEQYF.